This T cell receptor beta chain was sequenced in a study of blood T cell repertoires in COVID-19. Turning to the study itself: Sources were T cells, B-cell-depleted T cells, or PBMCs; the material itself was cDNA or gDNA.

Authors' methods: Scientists estimated how many nucleated cells there were by amplifying reference gene primers. TCRdb's table, derived via immunoSEQ multiplex PCR, lists solely in-frame clones and lacks some. That table gives V, J and clone size, and the DNA gave D and trimming. The repertoire consists of over 250,000 clones, with about 80% occurring once and the leading ten covering under 4.5%. The CDR3 consists of 14 residues. The germline V gene encodes CDR1 LGHDT and CDR2 YNNKEL (reference sequence). The germline V and J ends were trimmed by 2 bases and 6 bases, with 10 bases remaining between them. The cohort comprised adults aged roughly 18 to 95 years residing in approximately 25 US areas. Researchers sorted participants into cohorts using their self-reported clinical history.

The receptor comes from a young man with acute COVID-19. V and J are TRBV3-1 (or the pseudogene TRBV3-2) and TRBJ2-2; the D gene is possibly TRBD2 (5 bases). The material sequenced was PBMCs or T cells enriched from blood (not recorded which). In DNA, the CDR3 is TGTGCCAGCAGCCAAAAGCGGTTTGCCGGGGAGCTGTTTTTT. It translates to CASSQKRFAGELFF.